This TCR beta chain was profiled in a study of T-cell memory formation after mild COVID-19. Study-wide results and limits: Cross-reactive memory appears to have joined, as suggested by some responding clones showing up in pre-infection memory.

Looked up from germline, CDR1 is MNHNS and CDR2 is SASEGT. The CDR3 sequence is 14 residues long. V gave up 1 base and J gave up 4 bases, with 10 bases separating them. This clonotype qualifies as medium-sized. The antigen is undetermined. 5'RACE, which relied on constant-segment primers, yielded TCR alpha and TCR beta cDNA libraries carrying sample barcodes and UMIs. Using its own MiXCR run on the 5' RACE reads, TCRdb lists one record per CDR3 protein. The sample carries 470,000 or so distinct CDR3 sequences, more than 20% recorded once. Sequenced: PBMCs or a T cell subset sorted from them (not recorded which). This clonotype was obtained from an adult woman who had mild COVID-19 (a few samples of this study predate the infection). Cell type and time point are not known. The chain carries TRBV6-1 and TRBJ1-2; D remains ambiguous. In DNA, the CDR3 is TGTGCCAGCAGTGAAGAGAGTTGGCTCTATGGCTACACCTTC. Translation gives CASSEESWLYGYTF.